The 18 T cell receptor beta chains listed next were all sequenced from one sample in a study of blood T cells in healthy people across ages. A sample-barcoded 5' primer and a J-beta primer mix were used in a second PCR of about 6 to 11 cycles. TCRdb re-called the 5' RACE reads through MiXCR, storing one row per CDR3 protein. Of 850,000 to 1,300,000 distinct CDR3 sequences detected, 40% to 45% appear once; the ten largest clones hold approximately 19%. Specimen: blood. The receptors were gathered from a woman aged 60-70 years in good health.

In this sample, this clonotype turned up a few times. J is TRBJ2-6 and V is TRBV27; 9 bases map to TRBD1. The CDR3 runs to 18 residues. J was trimmed by 0 bases and V by 8 bases; bases with no gene match: 11. Germline CDR1 and CDR2: MNHEY and SMNVEV (reference sequence). CDR3: CASALQGAINSGANVLTF. In DNA form, the CDR3 reads TGTGCCAGCGCGTTACAGGGGGCAATAAACTCTGGGGCCAACGTCCTGACTTTC.

The J gene is TRBJ2-1, the V gene TRBV21-1; the table's D call TRBD2 went unverified against the DNA. TRBV21-1 is assigned pseudogene status. The CDR3 totals 18 residues. The CDR3 sequence is CASSKDFWREMSYNEQFF. The DNA for the CDR3 is TGTGCCAGCAGCAAAGATTTCTGGCGGGAGATGTCCTACAATGAGCAGTTCTTC.

This clonotype was counted between two and nine times. The chain carries TRBV28 and TRBJ2-1; 15 bases fit TRBD2. Germline V CDR1 and CDR2: MDHEN, SYDVKM. There are 17 residues in the CDR3. V lost 3 bases and J lost 7; bases outside the gene matches: 7. CDR3 bases: TGTGCCAGCAGTTTGGCCGGGACTAGCGGGAGGAGGAATGAGCAGTTCTTC. It specifies CASSLAGTSGRRNEQFF.

CDR3 region: CSARGGLAGDEQFF. The CDR3 coding sequence is TGCAGTGCTAGAGGGGGGCTAGCTGGCGATGAGCAGTTCTTC. The rearrangement links TRBV20-1 to TRBJ2-1, with D possibly TRBD1 on 6 matching bases. This CDR3 has 14 amino acids. Trimming cost V 1 base and J 8 bases, with 15 bases left between them. The germline V gene encodes CDR1 DFQATT and CDR2 SNEGSKA (reference sequence).

The chain joins TRBV20-1 to TRBJ2-4; 10 bases align to TRBD2. Germline V CDR1 and CDR2: DFQATT, SNEGSKA (reference sequence). The ends lost 3 bases at V and 3 bases at J; junction bases unmatched: 8. This CDR3 region has 16 residues. The CDR3 region is CSASRGAGGHKNIQYF. Written as DNA, the CDR3 is TGCAGTGCTAGTCGGGGAGCGGGAGGGCACAAAAACATTCAGTACTTC.

This clonotype was found once. V usage is TRBV10-3 and J usage is TRBJ2-1; D is perhaps TRBD2 (7 bases). V dropped 6 bases and J dropped 10 bases, with 13 bases sitting between them. The CDR3 totals 12 residues. In germline, CDR1 is ENHRY, CDR2 SYGVKD. This CDR3 is CAIRRRGGEQFF. CDR3 coding DNA: TGTGCCATCAGACGGAGGGGGGGGGAGCAGTTCTTC.

This chain links TRBV2 with TRBJ2-1; 12 nucleotides match TRBD2. The CDR3 spans 18 residues. From germline, CDR1 is SNHLY and CDR2 FYNNEI. With 5 bases clipped from V and 7 bases from J, the junction kept 15 bases outside the gene matches. The CDR3 DNA follows: TGTGCCAGCAGTTCACGCCCCCCGGGACTAGCGGGTCTAAATGAGCAGTTCTTC. Its translation is CASSSRPPGLAGLNEQFF.

The genes are TRBV28 and TRBJ2-7; D gene unclear. The CDR3 has 11 residues. Germline V lookup: CDR1 MDHEN, CDR2 SYDVKM. V was pared by 10 bases and J by 3 bases, with 10 bases between. The chain's CDR3 is CATVTDYEQYF. DNA for the CDR3: TGTGCCACCGTGACCGACTACGAGCAGTACTTC.

There are a few counts of this clonotype. The chain carries TRBV6-1 and TRBJ2-1; 7 bases fit TRBD2. Trimming at V came to 5 bases and at J to 12 bases, leaving 4 bases not matched to a gene. This CDR3 is built from 11 residues. CDR1 and CDR2 (germline): MNHNS, SASEGT. The CDR3 sequence: CASSRREMQFF. CDR3 DNA: TGTGCCAGCAGTCGGCGGGAGATGCAGTTCTTC.

This clonotype was seen a handful of times. The chain is built from TRBV11-1 and TRBJ2-3; perhaps D is TRBD1 or TRBD2 (6 bases each). The germline gives CDR1 SGHAT, CDR2 FQDESV (reference sequence). The CDR3 loop spans 16 amino acids. Trimming removed 6 bases from V and 3 bases from J, with 19 bases in between. CDR3 amino acids: CASSSGALGATDTQYF. The CDR3 bases are TGTGCCAGCAGTTCGGGGGCGTTAGGAGCGACAGATACGCAGTATTTT.

The CDR3, as DNA: TGTGCCAGCAGCTTAGAGCTAGCGGGAGGCAATGAGCAGTACTTC. Translation: CASSLELAGGNEQYF. The V call is TRBV7-2, the J call TRBJ2-7; the match to TRBD2 covers 11 bases. The junction had 6 bases not matched to a gene; V was cut back by 1 base and J by 7 bases. The CDR3 consists of 15 residues. Germline CDR1 is SGHTA and CDR2 is FQGNSA.

The gene calls are TRBV2 and TRBJ2-7; TRBD1 might be the D (6 bases). V gave up 0 bases and J gave up 3 bases, with 15 bases separating them. The germline V gene has CDR1 SNHLY and CDR2 FYNNEI. This CDR3 region has 16 residues. In DNA form, the CDR3 reads TGTGCCAGCAGTGAAGCGAAGGACAGCTGGGACTACGAGCAGTACTTC. Its translation is CASSEAKDSWDYEQYF.

The chain is built from TRBV20-1 and TRBJ1-6; 10 bases are shared with TRBD1. Germline CDR1 and CDR2: DFQATT and SNEGSKA (reference sequence). This CDR3 is built from 15 residues. The J segment lost 4 bases and the V segment lost 4 bases, leaving 4 bases of the junction unmatched. The CDR3 coding sequence is TGCAGTGCTACGGACAGGGGGTTGTATAATTCACCCCTCCACTTT. This encodes CSATDRGLYNSPLHF.

The chain couples TRBV12-3 or TRBV12-4 to TRBJ2-1, with 7 nucleotides matching TRBD2. With 2 bases clipped from V and 3 bases from J, the junction kept 1 base outside the gene matches. The CDR3 loop spans 14 amino acids. CDR3 sequence: CASSLSGVYNEQFF. CDR3 sequence (DNA): TGTGCCAGCAGTTTAAGCGGGGTCTACAATGAGCAGTTCTTC.

This sequence joins TRBV29-1 and TRBJ2-5, with TRBD1 matching over 11 bases. The germline V gene has CDR1 SQVTM and CDR2 ANQGSEA. The ends lost 7 bases at V and 7 bases at J; junction bases unmatched: 5. The CDR3 has 12 residues. The CDR3, as DNA: TGCAGCGCCGGGGGACAGGGGGTGACCCAGTACTTC. Encoded protein: CSAGGQGVTQYF.

This clonotype was counted many times. This chain's CDR3 is CASSLVGTSGYNEQFF. The CDR3, as DNA: TGCGCCAGCAGCTTGGTGGGGACTAGCGGTTACAATGAGCAGTTCTTC. The genes are TRBV5-1 and TRBJ2-1; 11 positions agree with TRBD2. Trimming took 0 bases from V and 4 from J; bases not matched to a gene: 3. Germline V gene data show CDR1 as SGHRS and CDR2 as YFSETQ. The length of the CDR3 is 16 residues.

The V gene is TRBV27, the J gene TRBJ2-6; 8 bases fit TRBD2. V gave up 8 bases and J gave up 0 bases; unmatched junction bases: 18. Looked up from germline, CDR1 is MNHEY and CDR2 is SMNVEV (reference sequence). CDR3 length: 20 residues. The CDR3 nucleotides read TGTGCCAGCTCCCGGTTGCGGTTACTAGCGGCCACCTCTGGGGCCAACGTCCTGACTTTC. Translation gives CASSRLRLLAATSGANVLTF. Variable domain in full (rest from reference TRBV27 and TRBJ2-6): EAQVTQNPRYLITVTGKKLTVTCSQNMNHEYMSWYRQDPGLGLRQIYYSMNVEVTDKGDVPEGYKVSRKEKRNFPLILESPSPNQTSLYFCASSRLRLLAATSGANVLTFGAGSRLTVL.

This chain uses TRBV29-1 with TRBJ2-2; 10 bases map to TRBD1. Trimming at V came to 4 bases and at J to 6 bases, leaving 5 bases not matched to a gene. The CDR3 has 14 residues. Germline V gene lookup returns CDR1 SQVTM and CDR2 ANQGSEA. CDR3 sequence reads: CSVAGTGVPGELFF. The CDR3 DNA is TGCAGCGTTGCCGGGACAGGGGTACCCGGGGAGCTGTTTTTT.